This is a list of T cell receptor beta chains from one sample in a study of blood T cell repertoires in COVID-19. Sequenced by immunoSEQ multiplex PCR; TCRdb stores in-frame clones only, minus some. Of about 270,000 clones in the sample, roughly 90% were seen once. The specimen sequenced was PBMCs or T cells enriched from blood (not recorded which). All receptors derive from a woman between 45 and 60 years old who had recovered from COVID-19. Each CDR3 is given with its conserved first and last residue. The D gene is left open where the match is weak. Rows may omit the clone size; those that give it use once, few, many or a size class.

- 13 - TRBJ2-2 TRBV2 CASKQKASGELFF TGTGCCAGCAAGCAAAAAGCGTCCGGGGAGCTGTTTTTT
once 13 TRBD1 TRBJ1-3 TRBV5-1 CASSQGVGNTIYF TGCGCCAGCAGTCAGGGGGTTGGAAACACCATATATTTT
- 15 - TRBJ1-5 TRBV28 CASSLSVSGGQPQHF TGTGCCAGCAGTTTGTCTGTGTCGGGGGGCCAGCCCCAGCATTTT
- 15 TRBD2 TRBJ2-1 TRBV5-4 CASSLSREGLNEQFF TGTGCCAGCAGCTTGTCACGGGAGGGCCTCAATGAGCAGTTCTTC
- 16 TRBD2 TRBJ2-7 TRBV9 CASSSGGGETGDEQYF TGTGCCAGCAGCTCCGGCGGGGGGGAGACTGGTGACGAGCAGTACTTC
- 12 - TRBJ1-1 TRBV27 CASMDRNTEAFF TGTGCCAGCATGGACAGGAACACTGAAGCTTTCTTT
- 13 - TRBJ2-1 TRBV28 CASSPPLGGEQFF TGTGCCAGCAGTCCGCCACTAGGAGGTGAGCAGTTCTTC
- 14 TRBD1 TRBJ2-7 TRBV27 CASSSNRMGQPPHF TGTGCCAGCAGTTCAAACCGGATGGGACAGCCTCCCCACTTC
- 13 - TRBJ2-1 TRBV27 CASSLSRREEQFF TGTGCCAGCAGTTTATCTAGAAGAGAGGAGCAGTTCTTC
- 15 TRBD1 TRBJ1-2 TRBV5-4 CASSPPTGGSYGYTF TGTGCCAGCAGCCCCCCGACAGGGGGTTCGTATGGCTACACCTTC
- 12 - TRBJ1-5 TRBV15 CATSRAEQPQHF TGTGCCACCAGCAGAGCCGAGCAGCCCCAGCATTTT
- 14 TRBD1 TRBJ2-7 TRBV28 CASSKPGQSYEQYF TGTGCCAGCAGTAAACCGGGACAGTCATACGAGCAGTACTTC
- 17 - TRBJ1-2 TRBV5-4 CASSGGALQLANYGYTF TGTGCCAGCAGCGGTGGGGCTCTCCAGTTAGCTAACTATGGCTACACCTTC
- 14 - TRBJ1-6 TRBV23-1 CASSREGEESPLHF TGCGCCAGCAGTCGGGAGGGGGAGGAATCACCCCTCCACTTT
- 14 - TRBJ1-5 TRBV28 CASSFDPSGQPQHF TGTGCCAGCAGTTTCGATCCCAGCGGTCAGCCCCAGCATTTT
- 14 - TRBJ1-1 TRBV27 CASSIVGVGTEAFF TGTGCCAGCAGTATCGTGGGAGTAGGGACTGAAGCTTTCTTT
- 15 TRBD1 TRBJ1-5 TRBV5-8 CASSLWGQGDQPQHF TGTGCCAGCAGCTTATGGGGACAGGGGGATCAGCCCCAGCATTTT
few 14 TRBD2 TRBJ2-1 TRBV30 CAWSVPSGIREQFF TGTGCCTGGAGTGTCCCTAGCGGGATACGTGAGCAGTTCTTC
- 18 - TRBJ2-1 TRBV28 CASFPPYYSGDSYNEQFF TGTGCCAGCTTCCCCCCCTATTATAGCGGCGACTCCTACAATGAGCAGTTCTTC
- 14 TRBD1 TRBJ2-7 TRBV6-2/TRBV6-3 CASSSGTAPYEQYF TGTGCCAGCAGTTCTGGGACAGCTCCCTACGAGCAGTACTTC
- 15 - TRBJ1-5 TRBV4-1 CASSQVFEGGQPQHF TGCGCCAGCAGCCAAGTCTTTGAGGGCGGTCAGCCCCAGCATTTT
- 17 - TRBJ2-1 TRBV27 CASSPTASGLNYNEQFF TGTGCCAGCAGTCCAACTGCAAGCGGACTCAATTACAATGAGCAGTTCTTC
- 15 TRBD2 TRBJ2-1 TRBV2 CASSARAGGPGEQFF TGTGCCAGCAGTGCAAGAGCGGGAGGGCCAGGTGAGCAGTTCTTC
- 14 - TRBJ1-5 TRBV5-4 CASSPLGSNQPQHF TGTGCCAGCAGCCCCCTCGGTAGCAATCAGCCCCAGCATTTT
- 12 - TRBJ1-2 TRBV28 CASKVGSYGYTF TGTGCCAGCAAAGTAGGGAGCTATGGCTACACCTTC
- 16 TRBD2 TRBJ2-1 TRBV10-3 CAISDSAGVGYNEQFF TGTGCCATCAGTGATTCTGCGGGAGTGGGCTACAATGAGCAGTTCTTC
- 14 TRBD1 TRBJ2-7 TRBV5-4 CASSFGTGSYEQYF TGTGCCAGCAGCTTCGGGACAGGGTCCTACGAGCAGTACTTC
- 15 - TRBJ2-3 TRBV7-7 CASSLGQGSTDTQYF TGTGCTAGCAGCTTAGGGCAGGGCAGCACAGATACGCAGTATTTT
few 15 TRBD2 TRBJ2-2 TRBV28 CASGRGLANTGELFF TGTGCCAGCGGGAGGGGACTAGCGAACACCGGGGAGCTGTTTTTT
- 15 - TRBJ2-7 TRBV28 CASSTQFLGEYEQYF TGTGCCAGCAGTACCCAATTTCTTGGGGAGTACGAGCAGTACTTC
- 14 TRBD1 TRBJ1-1 TRBV7-2 CASSYDRVNTEAFF TGTGCCAGCAGCTATGACAGGGTGAACACTGAAGCTTTCTTT
- 14 - TRBJ1-1 TRBV19 CASSILVARTPAFF TGTGCCAGTAGTATTCTAGTAGCCAGGACACCAGCTTTCTTT
once 12 - TRBJ1-5 TRBV6-5 CASLSGLGPQHF TGTGCCAGCTTATCAGGCCTGGGGCCCCAGCATTTT
- 14 TRBD1 TRBJ2-1 TRBV19 CASDRGQGYNEQFF TGTGCCAGCGACAGGGGGCAAGGGTACAATGAGCAGTTCTTC
- 16 - TRBJ2-6 TRBV4-2 CASSRQEGAGANVLTF TGTGCCAGCAGCCGCCAAGAGGGTGCCGGGGCCAACGTCCTGACTTTC
- 13 - TRBJ2-5 TRBV19 CASGQAGQETQYF TGTGCCAGTGGCCAGGCAGGCCAAGAGACCCAGTACTTC
- 13 TRBD1 TRBJ1-6 TRBV29-1 CSVRTGLNSPLHF TGCAGCGTCCGGACAGGGCTTAATTCACCCCTCCACTTT